This is a list of T cell receptor beta chains from one sample in a study of blood T cell repertoires in COVID-19. The data were produced by immunoSEQ multiplex PCR, yet TCRdb's version contains in-frame clones alone and is incomplete. The sample has under 300,000 clones, 80% to 90% seen once; the top ten hold approximately 12%. Sequences were obtained from peripheral blood. The receptors originated from a woman aged 30 to 39 with COVID-19, enrolled during active disease. Both conserved end residues are part of each CDR3.

cdr3_aa: CASSPTIGSERGRRDTEAFF
v_call: TRBV6-6
j_call: TRBJ1-1

cdr3_aa: CASSPDRQMNTEAFF
v_call: TRBV18
j_call: TRBJ1-1

cdr3_aa: CASRPRRDPLRGINTEAFF
v_call: TRBV19
j_call: TRBJ1-1

cdr3_aa: CASTGAGTEAFF
v_call: TRBV12-3/TRBV12-4
j_call: TRBJ1-1

cdr3_aa: CASSDSNLAGVYNEQFF
v_call: TRBV6-4
j_call: TRBJ2-1

cdr3_aa: CASTSRGLDEKLFF
v_call: TRBV7-8
j_call: TRBJ1-4

cdr3_aa: CASSSRRGGAGEQFF
v_call: TRBV7-2
j_call: TRBJ2-1

cdr3_aa: CASSGQPEEAFF
v_call: TRBV9
j_call: TRBJ1-1

cdr3_aa: CASKTGENEKLFF
v_call: TRBV19
j_call: TRBJ1-4

cdr3_aa: CASSPGTTSGNTIYF
v_call: TRBV5-1
j_call: TRBJ1-3

cdr3_aa: CASSSEPDPPGKQYF
v_call: TRBV5-4
j_call: TRBJ2-7

cdr3_aa: CASSLGAGAGTYEQYF
v_call: TRBV5-1
j_call: TRBJ2-7

cdr3_aa: CASSLARGAGADTGELFF
v_call: TRBV7-6
j_call: TRBJ2-2

cdr3_aa: CASSDGQGTDTQYF
v_call: TRBV25-1
j_call: TRBJ2-3

cdr3_aa: CASSLAPVIAKNIQYF
v_call: TRBV4-1
j_call: TRBJ2-4

cdr3_aa: CASSPDTSGGYTDTQYF
v_call: TRBV18
j_call: TRBJ2-3

cdr3_aa: CASSISGTGPVEEAFF
v_call: TRBV19
j_call: TRBJ1-1

cdr3_aa: CATSRAEGMSGANVLTF
v_call: TRBV15
j_call: TRBJ2-6

cdr3_aa: CASSRRSEDTQYF
v_call: TRBV13
j_call: TRBJ2-3

cdr3_aa: CASSIFTGSNQPQHF
v_call: TRBV19
j_call: TRBJ1-5

cdr3_aa: CASSQISGVYEQYF
v_call: TRBV3-1/TRBV3-2
j_call: TRBJ2-7

cdr3_aa: CASSLTSSYNEQFF
v_call: TRBV11-2
j_call: TRBJ2-1

cdr3_aa: CASSQDTFSGNTIYF
v_call: TRBV5-6
j_call: TRBJ1-3

cdr3_aa: CASSSLLAGGYNEQFF
v_call: TRBV7-2
j_call: TRBJ2-1

cdr3_aa: CASSPIERDTIYF
v_call: TRBV11-2
j_call: TRBJ1-3